A single T cell receptor beta chain is shown here with its context. Its antigen is unknown. The data are from a study of cytomegalovirus exposure and HLA in healthy donors. Study results and caveats: Excluded were some V segments that proved indistinguishable, including TRBV6-2 and TRBV6-3. For most TCR beta V segments, an earlier analysis put the productive rate at about 87% or about 30% of the time. Reported results showed that the classifier diagnosed cytomegalovirus status with high specificity and sensitivity.

Germline-derived CDR1 and CDR2 are MNHEY and SVGAGI. There are 15 residues in the CDR3. The trim removed 7 bases at V and 7 bases at J, leaving 14 bases unmatched. A multiplex PCR was run with 60 Vbeta primers and 13 Jbeta primers. The method was immunoSEQ multiplex PCR; TCRdb's version includes in-frame clones alone and lacks a portion of them. The sample lists 25,000 to 35,000 clones, 35% to 55% occurring once. V gene TRBV6-5 combines with J gene TRBJ2-3; 7 nucleotides line up with TRBD2. Sequencing used PBMCs. The clonotype originates from a woman between 50 and 59 years old in good health and CMV-seronegative. In DNA, the CDR3 is TGTGCCAGCATTAACCCAGGGAAACTAGCGCATACGCAGTATTTT. Protein product: CASINPGKLAHTQYF.